The 27 T cell receptor beta chains reported below all come from one sample, sequenced in a study of T-cell reconstitution after alpha-beta-depleted transplantation in children. Researchers prepared the TCRbeta library using unique molecular identifiers, the study reports. TCRdb re-called the PCR reads through MiXCR, storing one row per CDR3 protein. Of under 250,000 distinct CDR3 sequences in the sample, roughly 7% were seen once. Here the sequenced sample was PBMCs, taken before TCRalphabeta/CD19-depleted stem cell transplant. These TCRs come from a boy under 10 years old with acute lymphoblastic leukemia, due to receive a stem cell transplant.

This clonotype was seen only a few times. The gene calls are TRBV28 and TRBJ2-2, with D possibly matching TRBD1 (6 bases). This CDR3 contains 16 residues. The germline V gene has CDR1 MDHEN and CDR2 SYDVKM. V was shortened by 5 bases and J by 0 bases, with 13 bases between the two germline ends. The CDR3 here is CASSESGTPNTGELFF. The CDR3 DNA follows: TGTGCCAGCAGTGAATCCGGGACACCGAACACCGGGGAGCTGTTTTTT.

The chain recombines TRBV9 with TRBJ2-7; 12 nucleotides line up with TRBD1. The CDR3 is 16 amino acids. Germline CDR1 and CDR2: SGDLS and YYNGEE. V shed 4 bases, J shed 3 bases, and the junction held 8 bases outside the gene matches. The CDR3 nucleotides read TGTGCCAGCAGCTTCACCGGGACAGGGGGCATCTACGAGCAGTACTTC. Translation: CASSFTGTGGIYEQYF.

This clonotype has a count of ten or more. The chain links TRBV27 to TRBJ1-5, with TRBD1 as a possible D gene (5 bases). CDR3 size: 13 residues. With 6 bases removed from V and 9 bases from J, the gap between germline ends came to 15 bases. Germline CDR1 and CDR2: MNHEY and SMNVEV (reference sequence). Written as DNA, the CDR3 is TGTGCCAGCAGCTGGGGGAGCCAGGGGCCCCAGCATTTT. The encoded protein is CASSWGSQGPQHF.

This clonotype occurred many times. CDR3 amino acids: CSVGLLEAFF. The CDR3 DNA is TGCAGCGTTGGACTACTTGAAGCTTTCTTT. The chain employs TRBV29-1 and TRBJ1-1; no clear D. The length of the CDR3 is 10 residues. With 4 bases removed from V and 7 bases from J, the gap between germline ends came to 7 bases. The germline V gene has CDR1 SQVTM and CDR2 ANQGSEA.

This clonotype was picked up many times. V and J are TRBV28 and TRBJ1-1; no reliable D call. With 4 bases removed from V and 0 bases from J, the gap between germline ends came to 12 bases. Germline-derived CDR1 and CDR2 are MDHEN and SYDVKM. The CDR3 length is 15 residues. CDR3 sequence (DNA): TGTGCCAGCAGTTCTCGGAGACACATGAACACTGAAGCTTTCTTT. Its protein product is CASSSRRHMNTEAFF.

This clonotype occurred many times. The chain links TRBV11-2 to TRBJ2-7; D not resolved. The CDR3 is made up of 12 amino acids. In germline, CDR1 is SGHAT, CDR2 FQNNGV. V shed 1 base and J shed 6 bases, with 7 bases lying between them. CDR3 in amino acids: CASSLANTEQYF. DNA of the CDR3: TGTGCCAGCAGCTTAGCTAATACCGAGCAGTACTTC.

This clonotype was seen repeatedly, ten times or more. The chain combines TRBV7-2 with TRBJ2-2, with D tentatively TRBD2 (6 bases). The germline gives CDR1 SGHTA, CDR2 FQGNSA. The CDR3 consists of 14 residues. V shed 7 bases and J shed 6 bases, with 15 bases lying between them. Written as DNA, the CDR3 is TGTGCCAGCAACCAGGCGGCGGGGTCCGGGGAGCTGTTTTTT. Translating gives CASNQAAGSGELFF.

This clonotype was seen many times. The chain carries TRBV20-1 and TRBJ2-3; D is possibly TRBD2 (5 bases). This CDR3 contains 12 residues. Trimming removed 6 bases from V and 3 bases from J, with 10 bases in between. Germline values: CDR1 DFQATT, CDR2 SNEGSKA (reference sequence). CDR3 nucleotide sequence: TGCAGTGCCCTTGGGAGTACAGATACGCAGTATTTT. This gives the protein CSALGSTDTQYF.

Many counts were recorded for this clonotype. This chain uses TRBV28 with TRBJ2-1; D call uncertain. The CDR3 extends over 14 amino acids. Germline CDR1 is MDHEN and CDR2 is SYDVKM. Deletions cut 8 bases from V and 0 bases from J, with 11 bases between. The CDR3 region has the DNA TGTGCCAGCCTAAGCCTCTTCTCCTACAATGAGCAGTTCTTC. Protein sequence: CASLSLFSYNEQFF. Supplemented by reference TRBV28 and TRBJ2-1, the full variable domain reads DVKVTQSSRYLVKRTGEKVFLECVQDMDHENMFWYRQDPGLGLRLIYFSYDVKMKEKGDIPEGYSVSREKKERFSLILESASTNQTSMYLCASLSLFSYNEQFFGPGTRLTVL.

This clonotype was seen at least ten times. The chain couples TRBV11-2 to TRBJ1-1; TRBD1 aligns across 9 bases. With V trimmed by 5 bases and J by 5 bases, 3 bases remained unmatched. This CDR3 region has 13 residues. Germline lookup yields CDR1 SGHAT and CDR2 FQNNGV. The CDR3 sequence is CASSTDRGTEAFF. The CDR3 nucleotides are TGTGCCAGCAGCACAGACAGGGGGACTGAAGCTTTCTTT.

In this sample, this clonotype turned up a few times. CDR3 protein: CASRSEMTYEQYF. The CDR3 bases are TGTGCCAGTAGATCGGAAATGACCTACGAGCAGTACTTC. The chain has TRBV19 and TRBJ2-7; D call uncertain. The CDR3 loop spans 13 amino acids. V was pared by 6 bases and J by 2 bases, with 11 bases between. Germline V gives CDR1 LNHDA, CDR2 SQIVND (reference sequence).

This clonotype was seen at least ten times. The chain recombines TRBV7-2 with TRBJ1-1, with TRBD1 identical over 7 bases. J gave up 4 bases and V 2 bases, and 1 base lay outside the gene matches. The CDR3 contains 13 residues. The V gene's germline CDR1 is SGHTA and CDR2 FQGNSA. CDR3 loop: CASSLQGGTEAFF. The CDR3 nucleotides read TGTGCCAGCAGCTTACAGGGGGGCACTGAAGCTTTCTTT.

This clonotype occurred many times. The V call is TRBV29-1, the J call TRBJ2-7; tentatively, D is TRBD2 (5 bases). Trimming took off 4 bases at V and 0 bases at J, with 7 bases between the two ends. This CDR3 is 12 amino acids long. Germline-derived CDR1 and CDR2 are SQVTM and ANQGSEA. The CDR3 protein is CSVVEGSYEQYF. CDR3 DNA sequence: TGCAGCGTTGTTGAGGGCTCCTACGAGCAGTACTTC.

This clonotype was observed many times. The V and J genes are TRBV4-3 and TRBJ2-3, with TRBD1 matching over 7 bases. CDR3 size: 15 residues. In germline, CDR1 is LGHNA, CDR2 YSLEER. With 1 base clipped from V and 3 bases from J, the junction kept 4 bases outside the gene matches. The CDR3 is CASSQGQGVTDTQYF. The CDR3 DNA follows: TGCGCCAGCAGCCAAGGGCAGGGGGTTACAGATACGCAGTATTTT.

The chain has TRBV29-1 and TRBJ2-3; 8 nucleotides align to TRBD1. This CDR3 has 14 residues. V lost 4 bases to trimming and J lost 4 bases; unmatched junction nucleotides: 7. CDR1 is SQVTM and CDR2 is ANQGSEA in the germline V gene. The CDR3 reads CSVADRGGADTQYF. The CDR3 DNA is TGCAGCGTTGCAGACAGGGGAGGTGCAGATACGCAGTATTTT.

This clonotype was counted between two and nine times. The chain joins TRBV3-1 to TRBJ2-7; weak D call: TRBD2 (6 bases). CDR1 and CDR2 from the germline V gene are LGHDT and YNNKEL (reference sequence). The CDR3 is made up of 15 amino acids. Between the trimmed V and J ends, which lost 0 bases and 6 bases, there was a span of 15 bases. DNA for the CDR3: TGTGCCAGCAGCCAAGATCATGGGGGAGGAGGCGAGCAGTACTTC. It codes for CASSQDHGGGGEQYF.

This clonotype was seen repeatedly, ten times or more. The chain combines TRBV5-5 with TRBJ2-3; D is possibly TRBD1 (5 bases). Germline CDR1 is SGHKS and CDR2 is YYEKEE (reference sequence). Trimming removed 2 bases at V and 2 bases at J, with 9 bases between. This CDR3 contains 14 residues. The CDR3 region is CASSFGRDTDTQYF. The CDR3 bases are TGTGCCAGCAGCTTTGGCAGGGACACAGATACGCAGTATTTT.

This clonotype has only a few counts. The chain employs TRBV4-2 and TRBJ2-1, with D perhaps TRBD1 (5 bases). The V gene's germline CDR1 is LGHNA and CDR2 YNFKEQ. Trimming took off 1 base at V and 5 bases at J, with 15 bases between the two ends. The CDR3 contains 16 residues. CDR3: CASSQGGRERNNEQFF. The DNA for the CDR3 is TGTGCCAGCAGCCAAGGAGGCAGGGAAAGGAACAATGAGCAGTTCTTC.

The chain links TRBV28 to TRBJ2-1, with TRBD1 identical over 8 bases. This CDR3 is 15 amino acids long. V lost 5 bases to trimming and J lost 8 bases; unmatched junction nucleotides: 11. Germline CDR1 reads MDHEN; CDR2 reads SYDVKM. The CDR3 DNA reads TGTGCCAGCAGTGGACCGCGGACAGGGCGTGATGAGCAGTTCTTC. Protein sequence: CASSGPRTGRDEQFF.

This clonotype showed up just a few times. The J gene is TRBJ2-1, the V gene TRBV4-3; 9 positions match TRBD2. This CDR3 is built from 16 residues. The trim removed 3 bases at V and 3 bases at J, leaving 6 bases unmatched. The germline V gene has CDR1 LGHNA and CDR2 YSLEER. CDR3 bases: TGCGCCAGCAGCCAGTCCTTTAGCGGGGGCTACAATGAGCAGTTCTTC. Translating it yields CASSQSFSGGYNEQFF.

In its sample, this clonotype was seen a few times. This chain connects TRBV7-9 to TRBJ2-7; D call uncertain. CDR3 length equals 13 residues. Trimming cost V 2 bases and J 2 bases, with 7 bases left between them. The germline gives CDR1 SEHNR, CDR2 FQNEAQ (reference sequence). CDR3 coding DNA: TGTGCCAGCAGCTTACCAAGAACCTACGAGCAGTACTTC. It specifies CASSLPRTYEQYF.

The table lists this clonotype with many counts. This CDR3 reads CASSQERQDAYEQYF. CDR3 nucleotides: TGCGCCAGCAGCCAAGAACGACAGGACGCCTACGAGCAGTACTTC. This rearrangement joins TRBV4-3 to TRBJ2-7, with D maybe TRBD1 (6 bases). Germline V lookup: CDR1 LGHNA, CDR2 YSLEER. There are 15 residues in the CDR3. Trimming stripped 0 bases from V and 2 bases from J, with 11 bases between.

This clonotype was seen at least ten times. This chain joins TRBV9 and TRBJ2-5, with D maybe TRBD1 (6 bases). Trimming cost V 2 bases and J 5 bases, with 13 bases left between them. The CDR3 sequence is 14 residues long. The V gene's germline CDR1 is SGDLS and CDR2 YYNGEE. The DNA for the CDR3 is TGTGCCAGCAGCGTTAACAGGGATTGGGAGACCCAGTACTTC. Translated: CASSVNRDWETQYF. Supplemented by reference TRBV9 and TRBJ2-5, the full variable domain reads DSGVTQTPKHLITATGQRVTLRCSPRSGDLSVYWYQQSLDQGLQFLIQYYNGEERAKGNILERFSAQQFPDLHSELNLSSLELGDSALYFCASSVNRDWETQYFGPGTRLLVL.

This clonotype occurred a few times. The chain couples TRBV7-2 to TRBJ1-2; 7 bases are shared with TRBD1. Trimming at V came to 3 bases and at J to 6 bases, leaving 4 bases not matched to a gene. The CDR3 totals 13 residues. The germline V gene has CDR1 SGHTA and CDR2 FQGNSA. This CDR3 is CASSLGQKDGYTF. The CDR3 DNA sequence: TGTGCCAGCAGCTTGGGACAGAAGGATGGCTACACCTTC.

This clonotype was seen repeatedly, ten times or more. The chain links TRBV12-3 or TRBV12-4 to TRBJ1-2; D perhaps matches TRBD1 (5 bases). V lost 6 bases and J lost 3, with 11 bases in between. CDR3 length equals 13 residues. The CDR3 region has the DNA TGTGCCAGCAGCCCTGGGACGTACTATGGCTACACCTTC. Protein: CASSPGTYYGYTF.

This chain joins TRBV5-1 and TRBJ2-1; 9 bases map to TRBD2. The CDR3 runs to 15 residues. V lost 5 bases and J lost 9; bases outside the gene matches: 12. Germline-derived CDR1 and CDR2 are SGHRS and YFSETQ. In DNA form, the CDR3 reads TGCGCCAGCAGTTTGAGGGTAGCGGGAGAAGGTGAGCAGTTCTTC. Translated, it gives CASSLRVAGEGEQFF.

This clonotype was seen at least ten times. The V and J genes are TRBV29-1 and TRBJ2-5; 10 nucleotides line up with TRBD1. The CDR3 consists of 12 residues. Looked up from germline, CDR1 is SQVTM and CDR2 is ANQGSEA. Trimming took 6 bases from V and 3 from J; bases not matched to a gene: 1. The CDR3 region has the DNA TGCAGCGTCGGGACAGGGGAAGAGACCCAGTACTTC. It encodes CSVGTGEETQYF.